This T cell receptor (beta chain) was profiled in a study of shared clonotypes between healthy human individuals. Study details: Per donor, CD8 memory used one plate, CD8 naive used two, CD4 memory used three and CD4 naive used three.

Study results and limitations: Donors were few, which limited the genetic and exposure-history diversity represented.

Naivety among CD8 cells was defined by CD45RO negativity and positive CCR7 selection, thereby excluding terminally differentiated effector memory CD45RA+ cells. All participating donors were Caucasian adults from Nashville, Tennessee. Trimming removed 7 bases at V and 7 bases at J, with 20 bases between. Germline CDR1 is MNHEY and CDR2 is SVGAGI. The CDR3 spans 15 residues. A note on this clone: Its specificity is unknown.

Genomic DNA per cell subset filled all wells of several immunoSEQ plates. Data came from immunoSEQ multiplex PCR; TCRdb stores just in-frame clones and leaves some out. The sample yields 2 million or so clones, less than 95% seen once. This chain connects TRBV6-5 to TRBJ2-1; no clear D gene. The sequenced sample was naive CD8+ T cells sorted from blood. The TCR sequence derives from a man between 18 and 29 years old in good health. CDR3 in amino acids: CASTGVGRQENEQFF. The CDR3 DNA is TGTGCCAGCACAGGCGTTGGACGTCAAGAAAATGAGCAGTTCTTC.